This paragraph covers one T cell receptor beta chain sequence. The antigen is unknown. This sample is part of a study of cytomegalovirus exposure and HLA in healthy donors. Overall study: Most genotyped donors, about four fifths of 398, had Caucasian-associated genetic ancestry.

60 Vbeta and 13 Jbeta primers were used in PCR. Here immunoSEQ multiplex PCR was the method, and the copy in TCRdb shows in-frame clones only, minus some. The sample has 75,000 to 95,000 clones; just under 90% are singletons. Notes on the study in general: The authors later found TCR association rates varying by HLA locus, with DRB1 most and HLA-C fewest. A later analysis by the authors found several of the most significant clusters apparently linked to common viral pathogens. An analysis done earlier found most TCR beta V segments productive about 87% or about 30% of the time.

Sequencing was performed on PBMCs. The sequence derives from a man aged 18 to 29 in good health and CMV-seronegative.

CDR3 loop: CASSERGIYEQYF. CDR3 nucleotide sequence: TGCGCCAGCAGCGAGAGAGGGATATACGAGCAGTACTTC. The rearrangement joins TRBV5-1 to TRBJ2-7, with a possible D match to TRBD2 (5 bases). This CDR3 has 13 residues. Germline CDR1 SGHRS, CDR2 YFSETQ. Trimming removed 4 bases at V and 4 bases at J, with 12 bases between.